The subject of this entry is one T cell receptor beta chain. Its target is not known. The data stem from a study of T cell repertoires in cytomegalovirus infection. Overall study context: The public TCR beta signatures pointed to both CMV infection and matching HLA type.

Regarding the study as a whole: CMV-specific HLA-C-restricted TCR beta clonotypes dominated the ex vivo response. People with CMV and the relevant HLA were identified by cumulative public TCR beta family frequency.

Via MiXCR, TCRdb re-called the reads, giving one row per CDR3 protein. The sample shows about 740,000 distinct CDR3 sequences, 35% of them seen only once. The clonotype originates from a human donor in good health (CMV status not recorded). Some clones in this sample may be carry-over from other donors' samples. Sequencing was carried out using PBMCs.

DNA of the CDR3: TGCAGTGCCCGAGGTCGCGGGAGGCTGGGGGCCAACGTCCTGACTTTC. Residues: CSARGRGRLGANVLTF. The chain joins TRBV20-1 to TRBJ2-6; TRBD2 agrees at 8 bases. CDR1 is DFQATT and CDR2 is SNEGSKA in the germline V gene (reference sequence). The CDR3 has 16 residues. V shed 6 bases, J shed 4 bases, and the junction held 11 bases outside the gene matches.